The table lists the clone carrying this TCR beta chain with a few counts. Semi-nested PCR with Nested Universal Primer A followed constant-region reverse priming of full-length variable regions. TCRdb re-analysed the 5' RACE reads in MiXCR, keeping a single row per CDR3 protein. The sample has some 62,000 distinct CDR3 sequences; roughly 23% are singletons. This clonotype was sampled from a female donor with breast cancer. Specimen: memory CD4+ T cells sorted from a lymph node. Specified subset: memory CD4+ T cells, CD4+CD45RO+CD25-.

CDR3 protein: CASARVSKQDVHSNTGELFF. For the CDR3, the DNA is TGTGCCAGCGCCAGGGTCTCTAAACAAGACGTCCACTCGAACACCGGGGAGCTGTTTTTT. The rearrangement uses TRBV6-5 and TRBJ2-2, with D perhaps TRBD1 (5 bases). The CDR3 runs 20 residues. Germline CDR1 and CDR2: MNHEY and SVGAGI. Trimming shortened V by 8 bases and J by 0 bases, and 28 bases separated the two germline ends.